The clone carrying this T cell receptor beta chain was counted a single time. Study processing details: Estimated nucleated cell counts came from reference gene primer amplification. Clones were sequenced by immunoSEQ multiplex PCR, and TCRdb holds only the in-frame ones, with some missing. The V and J calls and the clone size are those of that table, but D and trimming were determined from the DNA. The sample lists approximately 480,000 clones, roughly nine tenths occurring once. The study drew participants aged about 18 to 90 years from around 24 US areas. Assignments of participants to cohorts depended upon their own reported clinical history. Recovered Cohort 3 donors showed two negative PCRs, clearance, or symptom resolution. This entry is derived from a study of blood T cell repertoires in COVID-19. Germline CDR1 and CDR2: SGHNT and YENEEA. This CDR3 spans 14 amino acids. V lost 4 bases and J 0 bases, leaving 9 bases between the germline ends.

This chain connects TRBV11-3 to TRBJ1-1, with no clear D. The receptor comes from a woman in her late teens or twenties who had recovered from COVID-19. Sequenced: PBMCs or T cells enriched from blood (not recorded which). As DNA, the CDR3 is TGTGCCAGCAGCTCCGGGAGGCTGAACACTGAAGCTTTCTTT. Translating it yields CASSSGRLNTEAFF.